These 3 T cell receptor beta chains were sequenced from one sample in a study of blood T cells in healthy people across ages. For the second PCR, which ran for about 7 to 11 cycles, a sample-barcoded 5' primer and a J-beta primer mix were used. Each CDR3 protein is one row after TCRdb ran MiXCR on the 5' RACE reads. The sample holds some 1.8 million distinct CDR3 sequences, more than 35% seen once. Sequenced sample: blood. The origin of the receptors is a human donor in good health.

The CDR3 DNA reads as TGTGCCAGCAGCTATGTACCGGGGGACACTGAAGCTTTCTTT. The encoded protein is CASSYVPGDTEAFF. This sequence joins TRBV5-5 and TRBJ1-1, with TRBD1 as a possible D gene (5 bases). The CDR3 covers 14 residues. From germline, CDR1 is SGHKS and CDR2 YYEKEE (reference sequence). Between the trimmed V and J ends, which lost 3 bases and 3 bases, there was a span of 12 bases.

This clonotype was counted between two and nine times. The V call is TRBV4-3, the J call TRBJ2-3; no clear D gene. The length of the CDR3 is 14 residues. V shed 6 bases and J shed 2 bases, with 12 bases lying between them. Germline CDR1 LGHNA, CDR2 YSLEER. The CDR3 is CASRMSSNTDTQYF. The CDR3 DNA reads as TGCGCCAGCAGGATGTCTTCAAACACAGATACGCAGTATTTT.

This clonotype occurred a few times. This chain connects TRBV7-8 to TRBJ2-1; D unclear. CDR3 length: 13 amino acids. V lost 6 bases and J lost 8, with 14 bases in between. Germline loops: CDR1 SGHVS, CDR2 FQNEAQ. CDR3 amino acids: CASSGRWVDEQFF. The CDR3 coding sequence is TGTGCCAGCAGTGGACGGTGGGTGGATGAGCAGTTCTTC.